The clone carrying this TCR beta chain appeared many times. Its antigen remains unknown. TCRdb called the 5' RACE reads again in MiXCR, with one record for every CDR3 protein. This sample has fewer than 700,000 distinct CDR3 sequences, with about 20% found just once. The entry originates in a study of T-cell memory formation after mild COVID-19. Study-wide points: Prior to infection, memory already included some responding clones, suggesting cross-reactive memory joined.

The specimen sequenced was PBMCs or a T cell subset sorted from them (not recorded which). The TCR was taken from an adult woman who had mild COVID-19 (a few samples of this study predate the infection). Cell type and time point are not known.

CDR3 loop: CASSIPGQANTEAFF. As DNA, the CDR3 is TGTGCCAGCAGCATTCCGGGACAGGCGAACACTGAAGCTTTCTTT. This chain uses TRBV12-3 or TRBV12-4 with TRBJ1-1; 8 bases match TRBD1. The trim removed 6 bases at V and 1 base at J, leaving 7 bases unmatched. This CDR3 is built from 15 residues.